Each of the 12 T cell receptor beta chains below was sequenced from the same sample in a study of a mutant IDH1 vaccine in newly diagnosed glioma. Their cognate antigens are unknown. The data were produced by immunoSEQ multiplex PCR, yet TCRdb's version contains in-frame clones alone and is incomplete. The sample records over 25,000 clones, around 90% being singletons. The sample's time point: week 5, during vaccination. Each vaccine dose was 300 ug of mutant IDH1 20-mer peptide, with topical imiquimod. The sample was peripheral blood mononuclear cells (PBMCs), taken from a glioma patient whose treatment included an IDH1 peptide vaccine. Source of these receptors: a woman between 35 and 50 years old with glioma. Some clones in this sample may be carry-over from other donors' samples.

The count of this clone is one. V gene TRBV15 combines with J gene TRBJ2-3; TRBD2 aligns across 7 bases. Germline V gene data show CDR1 as LNHNV and CDR2 as YYDKDF (reference sequence). Losses at the gene ends were 1 base for V and 3 bases for J; bases not matched to a gene: 4. The CDR3 is 15 amino acids. Written as DNA, the CDR3 is TGTGCCACCAGCAGAGGTCTAGCGGATACAGATACGCAGTATTTT. Its translation is CATSRGLADTDTQYF. The full variable domain, its missing parts supplied by reference TRBV15 and TRBJ2-3, is DAMVIQNPRYQVTQFGKPVTLSCSQTLNHNVMYWYQQKSSQAPKLLFHYYDKDFNNEADTPDNFQSRRPNTSFCFLDIRSPGLGDTAMYLCATSRGLADTDTQYFGPGTRLTVL.

The chain uses TRBV5-4 and TRBJ2-7; D not certain. Germline assignment: CDR1 SGHNT and CDR2 YYREEE (reference sequence). The V gene lost 2 bases and the J gene lost 1 base, with 7 bases spanning the gap. This CDR3 is 13 amino acids long. In nucleotides, the CDR3 is TGTGCCAGCAGCTTTGTGCAGTCCTACGAGCAGTACTTC. The encoded protein is CASSFVQSYEQYF.

J is TRBJ2-3 and V is TRBV4-1; no clear D gene. V lost 0 bases to trimming and J lost 6 bases, with 16 bases between them. CDR1 MGHRA and CDR2 YSYEKL come from the germline V gene. The CDR3 totals 16 residues. The CDR3 DNA reads TGCGCCAGCAGCCAAGATCCTCCTCCTAAAGTGGATACGCAGTATTTT. Amino acids: CASSQDPPPKVDTQYF.

The V and J genes are TRBV29-1 and TRBJ2-1; D remains ambiguous. The germline gives CDR1 SQVTM, CDR2 ANQGSEA. V lost 3 bases to trimming and J lost 7 bases, with 10 bases between them. The CDR3 has 12 residues. The CDR3 loop is CSVDSFTNEQFF. The CDR3 coding sequence is TGCAGCGTTGATAGCTTTACTAATGAGCAGTTCTTC.

This clone has only a few counts. The junction departs from germline at one end; a sequencing error may be responsible. V is TRBV20-1 and J is TRBJ2-1, with D perhaps given as TRBD1 or TRBD2 (5 bases each). This CDR3 has 9 amino acids. Germline V gene sequence: CDR1 DFQATT, CDR2 SNEGSKA (reference sequence). As DNA, the CDR3 is TGTTCCACTGGGGGTGAGCAGTTCTTC. The encoded protein is CSTGGEQFF.

This clone was counted a few times. The V and J genes are TRBV7-2 and TRBJ2-3; 10 bases line up with TRBD2. Unmatched junction bases numbered 11, after V lost 5 bases and J lost 3 bases. The CDR3 totals 17 residues. Germline V gene sequence: CDR1 SGHTA, CDR2 FQGNSA. CDR3 bases: TGTGCCAGCAGCCCAACTCTAGCGGGAGTTGGGACAGATACGCAGTATTTT. Translating it yields CASSPTLAGVGTDTQYF.

Comments on this clone: Other nucleotide sequences from this sample produce the same CDR3. The rearrangement links TRBV19 to TRBJ1-2, with D perhaps matching TRBD1 (5 bases). CDR3 size: 12 residues. The germline V gene encodes CDR1 LNHDA and CDR2 SQIVND (reference sequence). V shed 3 bases and J shed 6 bases, with 8 bases lying between them. CDR3 sequence (DNA): TGTGCCAGTAGTATGGGACCGGATGGCTACACCTTC. Translation gives CASSMGPDGYTF.

The chain is built from TRBV13 and TRBJ1-1; 12 bases line up with TRBD1. CDR1 and CDR2 (germline): PRHDT, FYEKMQ (reference sequence). The V segment lost 3 bases and the J segment 8 bases; nucleotides outside the gene matches: 1. There are 13 residues in the CDR3. CDR3 in amino acids: CASSLGQGAEAFF. The CDR3, as DNA: TGTGCCAGCAGCTTGGGACAGGGGGCCGAAGCTTTCTTT.

The chain employs TRBV9 and TRBJ2-1; possibly TRBD2 for D (5 bases). This CDR3 contains 13 residues. Germline V lookup: CDR1 SGDLS, CDR2 YYNGEE. V was pared by 0 bases and J by 5 bases, with 6 bases between. For the CDR3, the DNA is TGTGCCAGCAGCGTAGGGGAGAACAATGAGCAGTTCTTC. Translation gives CASSVGENNEQFF.

This clone was counted between two and nine times. The CDR3 DNA sequence: TGTGCCATCAGTGAATCCATGGTAGCGGAATACGAGCAGTACTTC. It specifies CAISESMVAEYEQYF. The V and J genes are TRBV10-3 and TRBJ2-7; maybe TRBD2 (6 bases). CDR1 is ENHRY, CDR2 SYGVKD, per germline. Deletions cut 3 bases from V and 4 bases from J, with 16 bases between. The CDR3 runs to 15 residues.

The rearrangement uses TRBV28 and TRBJ2-7, with TRBD1 matching 9 bases. Losses at the gene ends were 6 bases for V and 0 bases for J; bases not matched to a gene: 24. Germline CDR1 and CDR2: MDHEN and SYDVKM. This CDR3 region has 21 residues. DNA of the CDR3: TGTGCCAGCAGCCAGGGACAGGGTACATCATATAACCTTAGGAGCTCCTACGAGCAGTACTTC. Translation: CASSQGQGTSYNLRSSYEQYF. The entire variable domain, with the rest obtained from reference TRBV28 and TRBJ2-7, is as follows: DVKVTQSSRYLVKRTGEKVFLECVQDMDHENMFWYRQDPGLGLRLIYFSYDVKMKEKGDIPEGYSVSREKKERFSLILESASTNQTSMYLCASSQGQGTSYNLRSSYEQYFGPGTRLTVT.

The chain combines TRBV27 with TRBJ1-4; tentative D call: TRBD1 (5 bases). Looked up from germline, CDR1 is MNHEY and CDR2 is SMNVEV (reference sequence). Between the trimmed V and J ends, which lost 2 bases and 5 bases, there was a span of 9 bases. The CDR3 is made up of 14 amino acids. The CDR3 loop is CASSLIAGNEKLFF. The CDR3 bases are TGTGCCAGCAGTTTAATAGCAGGGAATGAAAAACTGTTTTTT.